This is a list of T cell receptor beta chains from one sample in a study of immune evolution from preneoplasia to lung adenocarcinoma. The table came from immunoSEQ multiplex PCR; TCRdb's copy has only in-frame clones and leaves some out. The sample lists some 9,100 clones, roughly 77% occurring once. Sequencing was carried out using FFPE minimally invasive lung adenocarcinoma tissue. Source of these receptors: an older donor with lung adenocarcinoma. Each CDR3 is given with its conserved first and last residue. D genes are given only for firm matches. Clone size is not always given. Where it is, it says once, few, many or a class for expanded clones.

v_gene	d_gene	j_gene	abundance	CDR3aa	CDR3nt
TRBV7-2	NA	TRBJ1-1	NA	CASSSRGHNTEAFF	TGTGCCAGCAGCTCCCGAGGACACAACACTGAAGCTTTCTTT
TRBV4-2	TRBD2	TRBJ2-1	NA	CASSLKREGWDEQFF	TGTGCCAGCAGCCTAAAGCGGGAGGGGTGGGATGAGCAGTTCTTC
TRBV7-6	NA	TRBJ1-1	NA	CASSLEWDTEAFF	TGTGCCAGCAGCTTAGAATGGGACACTGAAGCTTTCTTT
TRBV6-5	NA	TRBJ2-7	NA	CASSYRVGEQYF	TGTGCCAGCAGTTACAGAGTTGGCGAGCAGTACTTC
TRBV15	NA	TRBJ1-2	NA	CATSRDRNIPGGYTF	TGTGCCACCAGCAGAGATCGGAACATTCCGGGTGGCTACACCTTC
TRBV18	NA	TRBJ2-3	NA	CASSPDDTDTQYF	TGTGCCAGCTCACCAGACGACACAGATACGCAGTATTTT
TRBV6-1	TRBD1	TRBJ1-4	once	CASSERVAGGNEKLFF	TGTGCCAGCAGTGAAAGGGTGGCAGGGGGTAATGAAAAACTGTTTTTT
TRBV6-1	NA	TRBJ2-3	NA	CASSALRGTTDTQYF	TGTGCCAGCAGTGCCCTGCGGGGAACCACAGATACGCAGTATTTT
TRBV11-2	NA	TRBJ1-1	few	CASSFGRLNTEAFF	TGTGCCAGCAGCTTCGGACGTTTGAACACTGAAGCTTTCTTT
TRBV11-2	NA	TRBJ2-5	few	CASLGGGPLQTQYF	TGTGCCAGCCTCGGAGGGGGGCCTTTGCAGACCCAGTACTTC